This T cell receptor beta chain comes out of a study of T cells in Graves' hyperthyroidism and ophthalmopathy. RNA transcripts provided the source from which TCR beta CDR3 regions were amplified. A first-round RT-PCR of the TCR CDR3 used the HTBI primer set. TCRdb independently ran MiXCR on the multiplex PCR reads; one entry per CDR3 protein. The sample consists of just under 750,000 distinct CDR3 sequences, around 40% of them appearing once. Sequenced input: blood. The receptor's source is a woman aged 40 to 55 with Graves' hyperthyroidism.

The CDR3 region is CASSTIQGLGYTF. CDR3 in DNA: TGTGCCAGCAGCACTATTCAAGGTCTCGGCTACACCTTC. This rearrangement joins TRBV6-2 or TRBV6-3 to TRBJ1-2; D gene unclear. The V gene lost 6 bases and the J gene lost 8 bases, with 16 bases spanning the gap. Germline CDR1 and CDR2: MNHEY and SVGEGT. This CDR3 spans 13 amino acids.